This is a list of T cell receptor beta chains from one sample in a study of blood T cell repertoires in COVID-19. Profiled with immunoSEQ multiplex PCR; TCRdb holds only in-frame clones, not every one. The table lists approximately 480,000 clones, around 87% of them singletons. The specimen sequenced was PBMCs or T cells enriched from blood (not recorded which). These receptors came from a young woman who had recovered from COVID-19. CDR3s include the opening cysteine and the closing phenylalanine or tryptophan. D genes are given only for firm matches. Size tells how often a clone was seen (once, few, many) or the class of an expanded clone, and some rows leave it out.

TRBV5-4	.	TRBJ2-1	TRBD1	CASLRDRDNEQFF	TGTGCCAGCCTCCGGGACAGGGACAATGAGCAGTTCTTC
TRBV6-5	once	TRBJ1-6	.	CASSYTGPYNSPLHF	TGTGCCAGCAGTTATACCGGTCCATATAATTCACCCCTCCACTTT
TRBV12-5	.	TRBJ1-1	.	CASGPGRSTEAFF	TGTGCTAGTGGCCCCGGAAGGAGCACTGAAGCTTTCTTT
TRBV5-4	.	TRBJ2-5	TRBD2	CASSLGSGGTSVRTQYF	TGTGCCAGCAGCTTGGGCTCCGGAGGGACTAGCGTTCGGACCCAGTACTTC
TRBV29-1	.	TRBJ1-2	TRBD1	CSVEGGQDTYGYTF	TGCAGCGTTGAGGGAGGACAGGATACCTATGGCTACACCTTC
TRBV3-1/TRBV3-2	.	TRBJ1-4	TRBD1	CASSHGQGRTNEKLFF	TGTGCCAGCAGCCATGGACAGGGGAGGACTAATGAAAAACTGTTTTTT
TRBV3-1/TRBV3-2	once	TRBJ2-5	TRBD2	CASSQILAGGPLSWLQETQYF	TGTGCCAGCAGCCAGATACTAGCGGGGGGGCCTCTTTCCTGGCTACAAGAGACCCAGTACTTC
TRBV29-1	.	TRBJ2-2	.	CSVPWAGNTGELFF	TGCAGCGTCCCCTGGGCCGGGAACACCGGGGAGCTGTTTTTT
TRBV3-1/TRBV3-2	.	TRBJ1-1	.	CASSQDGQTEAFF	TGTGCCAGCAGCCAAGATGGTCAGACTGAAGCTTTCTTT
TRBV18	.	TRBJ2-3	.	CASSPPADTQYF	TGTGCCAGCTCACCGCCGGCAGATACGCAGTATTTT
TRBV12-3/TRBV12-4	.	TRBJ1-6	TRBD1	CASRGQYGPPLHF	TGTGCCAGCAGGGGACAGTATGGGCCACCCCTCCACTTT
TRBV5-1	once	TRBJ2-1	TRBD2	CASSPVAGSSYNEQFF	TGCGCCAGCAGCCCCGTAGCGGGAAGCTCCTACAATGAGCAGTTCTTC
TRBV30	.	TRBJ2-3	TRBD2	CAWSSGGDTQYF	TGTGCCTGGAGTTCGGGGGGAGATACGCAGTATTTT
TRBV4-1	.	TRBJ2-4	.	CASSRLGEGKNIQYF	TGCGCCAGCAGCCGACTAGGAGAGGGCAAAAACATTCAGTACTTC
TRBV19	.	TRBJ1-5	.	CASKRGSINQPQHF	TGTGCCAGTAAGCGGGGCAGCATAAATCAGCCCCAGCATTTT
TRBV3-1/TRBV3-2	once	TRBJ1-2	.	CASSQREWGYTF	TGTGCCAGCAGCCAGCGGGAATGGGGCTACACCTTC
TRBV24-1	.	TRBJ2-1	TRBD1	CATRRQGAHEQFF	TGTGCCACCAGACGACAGGGGGCCCATGAGCAGTTCTTC
TRBV7-9	.	TRBJ2-2	TRBD1	CASSSKTGVGTGELFF	TGTGCCAGCAGCTCCAAGACAGGGGTCGGGACCGGGGAGCTGTTTTTT
TRBV27	.	TRBJ2-5	TRBD1	CASSGTGGRETQYF	TGTGCCAGCAGTGGGACAGGGGGCAGGGAGACCCAGTACTTC
TRBV15	.	TRBJ1-1	.	CATSTEIRGEAFF	TGTGCCACCAGCACCGAAATCAGGGGTGAAGCTTTCTTT
TRBV2	.	TRBJ1-2	.	CARTPLTNYGYTF	TGTGCCAGGACTCCGCTGACTAACTATGGCTACACCTTC
TRBV19	.	TRBJ1-6	.	CASSISGADSPLHF	TGTGCCAGTAGTATCTCAGGGGCGGATTCACCCCTCCACTTT
TRBV28	.	TRBJ1-4	.	CASSSQGPRLGKLFF	TGTGCCAGCAGCTCCCAGGGGCCTCGGTTGGGGAAACTGTTTTTT
TRBV19	once	TRBJ2-5	.	CASSIGSGGAYQETQYF	TGTGCCAGTAGTATAGGCTCGGGGGGCGCCTACCAAGAGACCCAGTACTTC
TRBV6-5	.	TRBJ2-3	.	CASSYGVAGTDTQYF	TGTGCCAGCAGTTACGGAGTAGCGGGCACAGATACGCAGTATTTT
TRBV19	few	TRBJ1-1	.	CASSESLESVDTEAFF	TGTGCCAGTAGTGAATCCTTGGAGAGTGTCGACACTGAAGCTTTCTTT
TRBV7-8	.	TRBJ1-2	TRBD1	CASSRMVGAGGDGYTF	TGTGCCAGCAGCCGGATGGTGGGGGCAGGGGGTGATGGCTACACCTTC
TRBV4-1	.	TRBJ2-3	TRBD2	CASSQEAYAGADTQYF	TGCGCCAGCAGCCAAGAAGCTTACGCGGGGGCAGATACGCAGTATTTT
TRBV12-5	once	TRBJ2-7	.	CASGSSRGGEQYF	TGTGCTAGTGGTTCGTCCAGGGGTGGCGAGCAGTACTTC
TRBV5-1	.	TRBJ2-7	TRBD1	CASSLVGTGYYEQYF	TGCGCCAGCAGCTTGGTAGGGACAGGTTACTACGAGCAGTACTTC